The present entry profiles one T cell receptor beta chain with its context. This entry belongs to a study of CD8 T cells in ankylosing spondylitis. Germline V gene lookup returns CDR1 LNHDA and CDR2 SQIVND (reference sequence). Unmatched junction bases numbered 4, after V lost 2 bases and J lost 4 bases. The CDR3 is 16 residues long. The authors made TCR beta libraries by quantitative 5'-RACE with molecular barcodes. TCRdb recomputed calls from the 5' RACE reads with MiXCR, one row per CDR3 protein. The table records 200,000 to 250,000 distinct CDR3 sequences, 10% to 13% of them present only once. The sequenced sample consisted of blood, either unsorted or a sorted T cell fraction (not recorded which). The chain combines TRBV19 with TRBJ2-3, with 12 bases lining up with TRBD2. This TCR was recovered from a male donor with ankylosing spondylitis or in good health (not recorded which). As DNA, the CDR3 is TGTGCCAGTAGTATAACACTAGCGGGAGGAGCAGATACGCAGTATTTT. As protein: CASSITLAGGADTQYF.